A selection of T cell receptor beta chains follows, all from one sample in a study of yellow fever vaccine responses in identical twins. Each CDR3 protein is one row after TCRdb ran MiXCR on the RT-PCR reads. The sample shows approximately 2,500 distinct CDR3 sequences, approximately 87% of them seen only once. This sample comprised T cells from blood (PBMCs), unsorted or a sorted subset (not recorded which), obtained before or after yellow fever vaccination (not recorded which). The source is a woman younger than 30 who received the yellow fever vaccine. Each CDR3 is given with its conserved first and last residue. Fields, in order: D gene, V gene, clone size, J gene, CDR3 DNA, CDR3 protein. A D gene is named only where the DNA matches it firmly. Clone size appears in some rows only: once, few, many, or a class for an expanded clone.

NA	TRBV13	NA	TRBJ2-3	TGTGCCAGCAAAAGGAAAGTCCAGGGAAAGACTCGGGCAGATACGCAGTATTTT	CASKRKVQGKTRADTQYF
NA	TRBV11-1	NA	TRBJ2-1	TGTGCCAGCACCTTAGGGGGAGGGGGAAATGAGCAGTTCTTC	CASTLGGGGNEQFF
TRBD2	TRBV20-1	NA	TRBJ2-1	TGCAGTGCTAGAGGACTAGCGGGGGGCGGGAATGAGCAGTTCTTC	CSARGLAGGGNEQFF
TRBD2	TRBV19	NA	TRBJ2-3	TGTGCCAGTAGTAGGGGGACTAGCGCTCTCGTTGGTACGCAGTATTTT	CASSRGTSALVGTQYF
NA	TRBV15	NA	TRBJ2-1	TGTGCCACCAGCAGAGACCCAGGGGCTGACTACAATGAGCAGTTCTTC	CATSRDPGADYNEQFF
NA	TRBV2	NA	TRBJ2-7	TGTGCCAGCAGTACCGACAACTACGAGCAGTACTTC	CASSTDNYEQYF
NA	TRBV4-1	NA	TRBJ1-1	TGCGCCAGCAGCCCCGCCCCAGGGGAGATGAACACTGAAGCTTTCTTT	CASSPAPGEMNTEAFF
NA	TRBV7-2	NA	TRBJ2-3	TGTGCCAGCAGTCTCGGGACTTCTAAGGGTACAGATACGCAGTATTTT	CASSLGTSKGTDTQYF
NA	TRBV11-1	NA	TRBJ2-1	TGTGCCAGCAGCTTAGCGAAGGGACCCGATAATGAGCAGTTCTTC	CASSLAKGPDNEQFF
NA	TRBV7-2	NA	TRBJ2-5	TGTGCCAGCAGCTCAGGGGTCGGACTGAAGACCCAGTACTTC	CASSSGVGLKTQYF
TRBD1	TRBV20-1	NA	TRBJ2-2	TGCAGTGCCCGAAACAGGGGGAGCACCGGGGAGCTGTTTTTT	CSARNRGSTGELFF
NA	TRBV15	once	TRBJ1-1	TGTGCCACCAGCAGAGATTCTGAGGGGCGCACTGAAGCTTTCTTT	CATSRDSEGRTEAFF
NA	TRBV6-5	once	TRBJ1-2	TGTGCCAGCAGTTACTCGCCGGGACCCGGCTACACCTTC	CASSYSPGPGYTF
TRBD2	TRBV14	few	TRBJ2-7	TGTGCCAGCAGCCAACGACTAGCGGGAGCATACGAGCAGTACTTC	CASSQRLAGAYEQYF
TRBD2	TRBV6-1	NA	TRBJ2-1	TGTGCCAGCAGCTGGACTAGCGGGGGGGCCGGGGCCTACAATGAGCAGTTCTTC	CASSWTSGGAGAYNEQFF
NA	TRBV15	NA	TRBJ2-1	TGTGCCACCAGCAGCCCCAATGTGCGGGGATACAATGAGCAGTTCTTC	CATSSPNVRGYNEQFF
TRBD1	TRBV4-1	NA	TRBJ1-2	TGCGCCAGCAGCCAAGCCCGGGACAGGGTCTATGGCTACACCTTC	CASSQARDRVYGYTF
NA	TRBV7-3	NA	TRBJ2-5	TGTGCCAGCAGTCGCAGGGCCCGGCCAGAGACCCAGTACTTC	CASSRRARPETQYF
NA	TRBV10-1	NA	TRBJ2-1	TGCGCCAGCAGTGGCACTAGCTTAATGGATGAGCAGTTCTTC	CASSGTSLMDEQFF
NA	TRBV4-1	NA	TRBJ2-1	TGCGCCAGCAGCCATCATTCAGGGCTGTCCTACAATGAGCAGTTCTTC	CASSHHSGLSYNEQFF
TRBD1	TRBV12-3/TRBV12-4	once	TRBJ1-5	TGTGCCAGCAGGAACAGGGGTGGACAGCCCCAGCATTTT	CASRNRGGQPQHF
TRBD2	TRBV10-3	NA	TRBJ2-1	TGTGCCATCAACTTGGGACTAGCAAACAATGAGCAGTTCTTC	CAINLGLANNEQFF
NA	TRBV15	once	TRBJ2-1	TGTGCCACCACGTCAAGAGGGGAGAGGACCTACAATGAGCAGTTCTTC	CATTSRGERTYNEQFF
NA	TRBV13	NA	TRBJ1-4	TGTGCCAGCAAAGGGCAGACTAATGAAAAACTGTTTTTT	CASKGQTNEKLFF
TRBD2	TRBV23-1	NA	TRBJ2-3	TGCGCCAGCAGTCAATCTGCACCGGGAGGGACAGATACGCAGTATTTT	CASSQSAPGGTDTQYF
TRBD1	TRBV7-6	NA	TRBJ2-7	TGTGCCAGCGGGACAGGGTACCACGAGCAGTACTTC	CASGTGYHEQYF
NA	TRBV12-3/TRBV12-4	few	TRBJ1-2	TGTGCCAGCACCCTGGGGTCGCTTAACTATGGCTACACCTTC	CASTLGSLNYGYTF
NA	TRBV11-2	NA	TRBJ2-3	TGTGCCAGCAGCTTAGGACGAGACTGGGCCACAGATACGCAGTATTTT	CASSLGRDWATDTQYF
TRBD1	TRBV12-3/TRBV12-4	NA	TRBJ2-3	TGTGCCAGCAGTTTTTCCAGGGGGCGCGCAGATACGCAGTATTTT	CASSFSRGRADTQYF
NA	TRBV7-2	NA	TRBJ1-2	TGTGCCAGCACCCGGACCCAGTGGTATGGCTACACCTTC	CASTRTQWYGYTF
NA	TRBV5-4	NA	TRBJ2-3	TGTGCCAGCAGCTTGGACAGGGCTACAGATACGCAGTATTTT	CASSLDRATDTQYF
TRBD2	TRBV4-3	NA	TRBJ2-1	TGCGCCAGCAGCCAAGAATGGCGGGAGGTACCTCCGGGGTTCTTC	CASSQEWREVPPGFF
NA	TRBV11-3	NA	TRBJ2-1	TGTGCCAGCAGCTCCTACAGGGTTCGCCATGAGCAGTTCTTC	CASSSYRVRHEQFF
TRBD1	TRBV14	once	TRBJ1-2	TGTGCCAGCAGCCACTCACAGGGGGCTACAAGCTACACCTTC	CASSHSQGATSYTF
TRBD1	TRBV12-3/TRBV12-4	NA	TRBJ1-6	TGTGCCAGCAGTCCGGGACAGGATACGGGACCCCTCCACTTT	CASSPGQDTGPLHF
NA	TRBV30	few	TRBJ2-1	TGTGCCTGGAGTGCCCTCCTCTGGAGCAATGAGCAGTTCTTC	CAWSALLWSNEQFF
TRBD2	TRBV5-1	NA	TRBJ2-5	TGCGCCAGCAGCTTAAACGGGGGGTACCAAGAGACCCAGTACTTC	CASSLNGGYQETQYF
NA	TRBV4-3	NA	TRBJ2-7	TGCGCCAGCAGCCAAGGGACAAGTACCTCCTACGAGCAGTACTTC	CASSQGTSTSYEQYF
TRBD1	TRBV19	NA	TRBJ2-2	TGTGCCACCCAAATGGACAGGCCTAACACCGGGGAGCTGTTTTTT	CATQMDRPNTGELFF
TRBD2	TRBV2	NA	TRBJ2-3	TGTGCCAGCAGTGAAGTAGCGGGGGCCCAAACATATACGCAGTATTTT	CASSEVAGAQTYTQYF
NA	TRBV25-1	NA	TRBJ2-7	TGTGCCAGCAGTGAGGTCGGATACTACGAGCAGTACTTC	CASSEVGYYEQYF
TRBD1	TRBV29-1	NA	TRBJ2-5	TGCAGCGTCCTACAGGGGTCAGAGACCCAGTACTTC	CSVLQGSETQYF
NA	TRBV11-3	once	TRBJ2-1	TGTGCCAGCAGCTCGCGACTAGCTCGGGGGCATTACAATGAGCAGTTCTTC	CASSSRLARGHYNEQFF
TRBD1	TRBV10-3	NA	TRBJ2-7	TGTGCCATCAGTGAGCCACCGGGACAGGGTTGGGAGCAGTACTTC	CAISEPPGQGWEQYF
NA	TRBV4-1	NA	TRBJ1-4	TGCGCCAGCAGCCAACTTGTGGGTCGGGGTGAAAAACTGTTTTTT	CASSQLVGRGEKLFF
NA	TRBV4-2	NA	TRBJ1-2	TGTGCCAGCAGCCAACAATTTCCGGAGGCGACCTACACCTTC	CASSQQFPEATYTF
NA	TRBV4-1	once	TRBJ1-1	TGCGCCAGCGCCAAGGGTACGACTGAAGCTTTCTTT	CASAKGTTEAFF
TRBD1	TRBV4-2	NA	TRBJ2-1	TGTGCCAGCAGCTCGGCCGGGACAGAGCCTTACAATGAGCAGTTCTTC	CASSSAGTEPYNEQFF
TRBD1	TRBV6-5	NA	TRBJ1-2	TGTGCCAGCAGTTACCTCGGGACAGGGGGCCTTTCTAACTATGGCTACACCTTC	CASSYLGTGGLSNYGYTF
TRBD1	TRBV18	NA	TRBJ1-1	TGTGCCAGCTCACCCCGGGACAGTTTGAACACTGAAGCTTTCTTT	CASSPRDSLNTEAFF
TRBD1	TRBV11-2	NA	TRBJ1-2	TGTGCCAGCAGCTCGTTGACAGGGGAGCGGAGCTACACCTTC	CASSSLTGERSYTF
NA	TRBV15	NA	TRBJ2-7	TGTGCCACCAGCAGAGATCTGGTGGATTACTACGAGCAGTACTTC	CATSRDLVDYYEQYF
TRBD1	TRBV7-3	NA	TRBJ1-4	TGTGCCAGCAGCTTAAGAGGGGGCGAGCGTGAAAAACTGTTTTTT	CASSLRGGEREKLFF
NA	TRBV3-1	NA	TRBJ2-7	TGTGCCAGCAGCCAGGCACTAGCCTACGAGCAGTACTTC	CASSQALAYEQYF